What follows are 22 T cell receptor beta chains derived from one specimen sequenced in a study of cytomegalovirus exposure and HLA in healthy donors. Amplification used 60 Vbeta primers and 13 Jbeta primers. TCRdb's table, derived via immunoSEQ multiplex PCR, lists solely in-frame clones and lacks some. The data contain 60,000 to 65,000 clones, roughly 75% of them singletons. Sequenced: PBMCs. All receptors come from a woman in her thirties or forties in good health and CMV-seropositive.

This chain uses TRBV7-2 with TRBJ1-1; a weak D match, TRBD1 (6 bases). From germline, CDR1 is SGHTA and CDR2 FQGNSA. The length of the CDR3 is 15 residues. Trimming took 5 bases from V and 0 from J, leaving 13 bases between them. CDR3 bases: TGTGCCAGCAGCAGACGGACAGCCATGAACACTGAAGCTTTCTTT. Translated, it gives CASSRRTAMNTEAFF.

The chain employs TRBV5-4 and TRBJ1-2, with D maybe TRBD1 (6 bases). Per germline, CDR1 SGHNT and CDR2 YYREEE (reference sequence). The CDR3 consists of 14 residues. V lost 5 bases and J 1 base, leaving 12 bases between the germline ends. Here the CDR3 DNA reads TGTGCCAGCAGTATGGACAGAGATAACTATGGCTACACCTTC. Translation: CASSMDRDNYGYTF.

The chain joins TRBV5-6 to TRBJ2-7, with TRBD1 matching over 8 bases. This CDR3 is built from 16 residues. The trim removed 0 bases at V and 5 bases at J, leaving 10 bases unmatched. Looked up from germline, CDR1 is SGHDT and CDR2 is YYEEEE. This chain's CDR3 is CASSLADRGFYDEQYF. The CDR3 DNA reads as TGTGCCAGCAGCTTGGCCGACAGGGGCTTTTACGACGAGCAGTACTTC.

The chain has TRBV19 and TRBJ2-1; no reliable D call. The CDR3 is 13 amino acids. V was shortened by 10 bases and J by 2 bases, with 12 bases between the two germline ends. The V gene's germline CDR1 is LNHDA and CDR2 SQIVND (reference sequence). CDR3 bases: TGTGCCACCTTGACACGACCCTACAATGAGCAGTTCTTC. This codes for CATLTRPYNEQFF.

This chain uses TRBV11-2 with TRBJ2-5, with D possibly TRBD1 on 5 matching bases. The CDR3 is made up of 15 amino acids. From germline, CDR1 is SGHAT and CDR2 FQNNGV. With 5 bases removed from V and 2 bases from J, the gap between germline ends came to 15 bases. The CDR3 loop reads CASSLTDSYQETQYF. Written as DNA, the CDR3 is TGTGCCAGCAGCCTTACCGACAGTTATCAAGAGACCCAGTACTTC.

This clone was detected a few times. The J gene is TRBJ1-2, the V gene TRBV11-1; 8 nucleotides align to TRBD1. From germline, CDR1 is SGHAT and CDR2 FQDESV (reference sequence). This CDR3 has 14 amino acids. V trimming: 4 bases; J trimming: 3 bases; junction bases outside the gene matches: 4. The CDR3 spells CASSSGQGDYGYTF. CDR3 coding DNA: TGTGCCAGCAGCTCCGGACAGGGAGACTATGGCTACACCTTC.

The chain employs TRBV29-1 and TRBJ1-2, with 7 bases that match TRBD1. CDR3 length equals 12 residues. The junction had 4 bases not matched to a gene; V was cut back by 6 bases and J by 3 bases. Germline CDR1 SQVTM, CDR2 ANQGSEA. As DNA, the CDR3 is TGCAGCGTCCTCAGGGGGGACTATGGCTACACCTTC. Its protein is CSVLRGDYGYTF.

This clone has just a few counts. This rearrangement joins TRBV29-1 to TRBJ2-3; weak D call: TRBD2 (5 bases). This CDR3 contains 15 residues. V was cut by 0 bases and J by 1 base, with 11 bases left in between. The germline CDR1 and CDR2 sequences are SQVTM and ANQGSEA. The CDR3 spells CSVEDRRFGTDTQYF. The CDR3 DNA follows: TGCAGCGTTGAAGATCGGAGGTTCGGCACAGATACGCAGTATTTT.

CDR3 region: CSVQLSQGAWEQYF. The CDR3 coding sequence is TGCAGCGTTCAGCTCTCACAGGGGGCGTGGGAGCAGTACTTC. V usage is TRBV29-1 and J usage is TRBJ2-7; TRBD1 agrees at 9 bases. CDR3 length: 14 amino acids. The V segment lost 5 bases and the J segment 7 bases; nucleotides outside the gene matches: 12. Per germline, CDR1 SQVTM and CDR2 ANQGSEA.

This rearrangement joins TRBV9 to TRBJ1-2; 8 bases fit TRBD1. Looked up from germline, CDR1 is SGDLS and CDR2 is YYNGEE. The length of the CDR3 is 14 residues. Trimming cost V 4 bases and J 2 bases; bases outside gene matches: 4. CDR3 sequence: CASSLRTGNYGYTF. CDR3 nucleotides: TGTGCCAGCAGCCTCCGGACAGGGAACTATGGCTACACCTTC.

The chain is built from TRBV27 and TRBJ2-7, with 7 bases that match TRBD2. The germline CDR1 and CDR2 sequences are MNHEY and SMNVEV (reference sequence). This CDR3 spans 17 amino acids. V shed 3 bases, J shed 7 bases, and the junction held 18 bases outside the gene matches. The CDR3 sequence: CASSFARKAGTFREQYF. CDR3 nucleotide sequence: TGTGCCAGCAGTTTTGCCAGAAAAGCGGGGACTTTTCGGGAGCAGTACTTC.

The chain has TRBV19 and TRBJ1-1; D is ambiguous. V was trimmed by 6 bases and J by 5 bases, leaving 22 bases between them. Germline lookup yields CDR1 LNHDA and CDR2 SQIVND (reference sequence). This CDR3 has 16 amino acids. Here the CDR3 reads CASSRGKSGGATEAFF. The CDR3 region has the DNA TGTGCCAGTAGCCGAGGGAAGTCTGGCGGTGCGACTGAAGCTTTCTTT. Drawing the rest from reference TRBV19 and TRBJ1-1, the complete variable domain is DGGITQSPKYLFRKEGQNVTLSCEQNLNHDAMYWYRQDPGQGLRLIYYSQIVNDFQKGDIAEGYSVSREKKESFPLTVTSAQKNPTAFYLCASSRGKSGGATEAFFGQGTRLTVV.

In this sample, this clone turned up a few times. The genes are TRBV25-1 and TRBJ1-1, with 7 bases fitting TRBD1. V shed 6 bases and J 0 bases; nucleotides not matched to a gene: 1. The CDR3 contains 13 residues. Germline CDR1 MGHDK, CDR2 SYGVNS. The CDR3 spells CASRGQMNTEAFF. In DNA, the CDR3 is TGTGCCAGCAGGGGACAGATGAACACTGAAGCTTTCTTT.

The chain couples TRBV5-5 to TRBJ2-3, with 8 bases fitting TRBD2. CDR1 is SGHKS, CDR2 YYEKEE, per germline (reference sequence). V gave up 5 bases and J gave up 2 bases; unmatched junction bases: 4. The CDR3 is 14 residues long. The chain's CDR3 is CASSRRGDTDTQYF. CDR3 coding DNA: TGTGCCAGCAGTAGGCGGGGGGACACAGATACGCAGTATTTT.

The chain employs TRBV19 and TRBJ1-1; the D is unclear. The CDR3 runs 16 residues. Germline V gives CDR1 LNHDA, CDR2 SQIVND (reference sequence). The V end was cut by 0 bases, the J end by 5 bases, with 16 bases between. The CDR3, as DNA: TGTGCCAGTAGTATAGATCCGGGAGCCGGAAGGACTGAAGCTTTCTTT. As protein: CASSIDPGAGRTEAFF.

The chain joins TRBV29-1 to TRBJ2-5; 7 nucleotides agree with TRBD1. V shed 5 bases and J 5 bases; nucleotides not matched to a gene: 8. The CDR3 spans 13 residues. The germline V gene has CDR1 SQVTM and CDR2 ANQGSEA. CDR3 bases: TGCAGCGTTTTGACAGGGTTGAGGGAGACCCAGTACTTC. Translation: CSVLTGLRETQYF.

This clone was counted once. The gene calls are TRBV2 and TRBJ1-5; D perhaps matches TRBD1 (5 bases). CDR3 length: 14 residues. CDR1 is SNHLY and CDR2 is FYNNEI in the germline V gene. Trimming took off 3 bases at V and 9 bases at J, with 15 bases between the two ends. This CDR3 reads CASSDRGRAPPQHF. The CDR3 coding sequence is TGTGCCAGCAGTGATAGGGGCAGGGCCCCGCCCCAGCATTTT.

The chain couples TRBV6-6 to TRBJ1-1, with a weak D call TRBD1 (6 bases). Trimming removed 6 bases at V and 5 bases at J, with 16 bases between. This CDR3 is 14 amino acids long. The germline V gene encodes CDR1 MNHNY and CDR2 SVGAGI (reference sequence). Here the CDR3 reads CASSLRGVGTEAFF. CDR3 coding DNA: TGTGCCAGCAGCCTCAGGGGTGTGGGAACTGAAGCTTTCTTT.

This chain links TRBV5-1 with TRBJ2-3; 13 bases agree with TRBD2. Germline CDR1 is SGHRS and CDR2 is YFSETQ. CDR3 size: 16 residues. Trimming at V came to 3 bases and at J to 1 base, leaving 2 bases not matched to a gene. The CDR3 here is CASSSGLAGGTDTQYF. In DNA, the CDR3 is TGCGCCAGCAGCTCCGGACTAGCGGGGGGCACAGATACGCAGTATTTT.

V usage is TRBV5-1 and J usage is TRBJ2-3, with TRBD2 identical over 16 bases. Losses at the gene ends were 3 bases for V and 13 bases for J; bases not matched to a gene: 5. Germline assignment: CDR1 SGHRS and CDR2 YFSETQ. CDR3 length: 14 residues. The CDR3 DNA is TGCGCCAGCAGCTCGGGACTAGCGGGGGGGCCTGAGTATTTT. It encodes CASSSGLAGGPEYF. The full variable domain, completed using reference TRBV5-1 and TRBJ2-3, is KAGVTQTPRYLIKTRGQQVTLSCSPISGHRSVSWYQQTPGQGLQFLFEYFSETQRNKGNFPGRFSGRQFSNSRSEMNVSTLELGDSALYLCASSSGLAGGPEYFGPGTRLTVL.

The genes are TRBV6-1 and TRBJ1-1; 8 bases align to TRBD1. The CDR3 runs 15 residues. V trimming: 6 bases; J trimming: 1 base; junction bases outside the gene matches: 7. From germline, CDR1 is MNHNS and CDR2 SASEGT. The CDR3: CASRDATGGNTEAFF. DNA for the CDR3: TGTGCCAGCAGGGACGCTACAGGGGGGAACACTGAAGCTTTCTTT.

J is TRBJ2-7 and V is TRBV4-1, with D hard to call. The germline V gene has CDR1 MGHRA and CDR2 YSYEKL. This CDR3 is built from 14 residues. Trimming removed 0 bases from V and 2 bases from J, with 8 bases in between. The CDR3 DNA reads TGCGCCAGCAGCCAAGATCCCAGGCCCTACGAGCAGTACTTC. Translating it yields CASSQDPRPYEQYF.